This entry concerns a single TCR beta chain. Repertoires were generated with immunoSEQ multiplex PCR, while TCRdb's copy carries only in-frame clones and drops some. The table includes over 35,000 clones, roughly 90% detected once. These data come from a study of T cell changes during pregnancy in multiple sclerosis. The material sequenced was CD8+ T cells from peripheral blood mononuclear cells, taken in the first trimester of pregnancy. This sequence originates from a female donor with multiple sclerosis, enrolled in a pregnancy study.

The CDR3 nucleotides are TGTGCCGGACACGGTGCGACTAATGAAAAACTGTTTTTT. Translating gives CAGHGATNEKLFF. The rearrangement links TRBV6-1 to TRBJ1-4; possibly TRBD1 for D (5 bases). The V gene lost 11 bases and the J gene lost 2 bases, with 12 bases spanning the gap. Germline lookup yields CDR1 MNHNS and CDR2 SASEGT. CDR3 length equals 13 residues.